The 19 T cell receptor beta chains listed next were all sequenced from one sample in a study of shared clonotypes between healthy human individuals. The naive CD8 subset, CD45RO-negative cells positively selected for CCR7, excluded terminally differentiated effector memory CD45RA+ cells. Produced via immunoSEQ multiplex PCR; TCRdb's table is partial and in-frame only. The sample gives roughly 2 million clones, about 95% of which show up once; 0.9% to 1.3% is in the top ten. Sequencing was done on a sample of naive CD8+ T cells sorted from blood. The receptors here all came from a man aged 18 to 29 in good health.

The chain joins TRBV15 to TRBJ2-7, with D possibly TRBD1 on 6 matching bases. From germline, CDR1 is LNHNV and CDR2 YYDKDF (reference sequence). The length of the CDR3 is 15 residues. The V and J ends lost 3 bases and 1 base respectively, with 13 bases between them. As DNA, the CDR3 is TGTGCCACCAGCAGCTCAACAGGGCCTTCCTACGAGCAGTACTTC. This translates into CATSSSTGPSYEQYF.

J is TRBJ2-2 and V is TRBV9; maybe TRBD2 (5 bases). The V and J ends lost 6 bases and 7 bases respectively, with 16 bases between them. The CDR3 is made up of 14 amino acids. The germline CDR1 and CDR2 sequences are SGDLS and YYNGEE. In DNA, the CDR3 is TGTGCCAGCATGTGGGCGGACGGGGTCGGGGAGCTGTTTTTT. Its protein is CASMWADGVGELFF.

The chain combines TRBV2 with TRBJ1-1, with D possibly being TRBD1 (5 bases). There are 14 residues in the CDR3. The germline V gene has CDR1 SNHLY and CDR2 FYNNEI. V was cut by 8 bases and J by 0 bases, with 13 bases left in between. Here the CDR3 reads CASGPGGMNTEAFF. For the CDR3, the DNA is TGTGCCAGCGGACCGGGGGGTATGAACACTGAAGCTTTCTTT.

As concerns this clone: This same CDR3 is encoded by further DNA sequences in the sample. This chain links TRBV27 with TRBJ1-1; D unresolved. Germline CDR1 reads MNHEY; CDR2 reads SMNVEV (reference sequence). V lost 6 bases to trimming and J lost 3 bases, with 11 bases between them. The length of the CDR3 is 13 residues. The CDR3 DNA follows: TGTGCCAGCAGCTTGGACGGGTACACTGAAGCTTTCTTT. Its protein is CASSLDGYTEAFF.

V is TRBV10-1 and J is TRBJ2-2; 9 bases are a match to TRBD1. Germline CDR1 is WNHNN and CDR2 is SYGVQD (reference sequence). With 5 bases clipped from V and 12 bases from J, the junction kept 10 bases outside the gene matches. The CDR3 consists of 14 residues. The CDR3 is CASSPDRGEAQLFF. CDR3 bases: TGCGCCAGCAGTCCCGACAGGGGGGAGGCTCAGCTGTTTTTT.

V and J are TRBV14 and TRBJ1-3; D unresolved. CDR1 SGHDN and CDR2 FVKESK come from the germline V gene. The CDR3 is 14 amino acids. V was pared by 1 base and J by 0 bases, with 4 bases between. CDR3 loop: CASSQVSSGNTIYF. CDR3 nucleotides: TGTGCCAGCAGCCAAGTGTCCTCTGGAAACACCATATATTTT.

The chain employs TRBV18 and TRBJ2-2, with TRBD1 matching 10 bases. The CDR3 covers 17 residues. V gave up 3 bases and J gave up 5 bases; unmatched junction bases: 9. Germline CDR1 is KGHSH and CDR2 is LQKENI. The CDR3 DNA follows: TGTGCCAGCTCACCCCCGACAGGGGGCGGCGTAACCGGGGAGCTGTTTTTT. It codes for CASSPPTGGGVTGELFF.

CDR3 residues: CGSGGAETQYF. CDR3 in DNA: TGCGGCTCAGGGGGCGCAGAGACCCAGTACTTC. The chain joins TRBV20-1 to TRBJ2-5; 8 bases are shared with TRBD1. Germline CDR1 DFQATT, CDR2 SNEGSKA (reference sequence). The CDR3 totals 11 residues.

The chain combines TRBV28 with TRBJ2-2; D tentatively reads TRBD1 or TRBD2 (5 bases each). This CDR3 region has 15 residues. V was clipped by 2 bases and J by 5 bases, with 12 bases between them. CDR1 and CDR2 (germline): MDHEN, SYDVKM. CDR3 in amino acids: CASSLGGEGTGELFF. In DNA, the CDR3 is TGTGCCAGCAGTTTAGGGGGTGAGGGGACCGGGGAGCTGTTTTTT.

In its sample, this clone was seen once. The chain carries TRBV5-1 and TRBJ2-1; possibly TRBD1 for D (6 bases). The CDR3 contains 13 residues. V lost 3 bases to trimming and J lost 6 bases, with 10 bases between them. Germline V CDR1 and CDR2: SGHRS, YFSETQ. CDR3: CASSSSDSNEQFF. The DNA for the CDR3 is TGCGCCAGCAGCTCCTCGGACAGCAATGAGCAGTTCTTC.

Points on this clone: A junction boundary mismatches the germline segment, possibly from a read error. The J gene is TRBJ2-7, the V gene TRBV7-2; 9 bases map to TRBD1. Germline CDR1 and CDR2: SGHTA and FQGNSA. The CDR3 length is 14 residues. CDR3 nucleotides: TGTGCCAGCAGCTTCACAGGGGGCTCCGACGAGCAGTACTTC. Protein sequence: CASSFTGGSDEQYF. The full variable domain, in which reference TRBV7-2 and TRBJ2-7 provide the parts outside the CDR3, is GAGVSQSPSNKVTEKGKDVELRCDPISGHTALYWYRQSLGQGLEFLIYFQGNSAPDKSGLPSDRFSAERTGGSVSTLTIQRTQQEDSAVYLCASSFTGGSDEQYFGPGTRLTVT.

The V gene is TRBV5-1, the J gene TRBJ2-1; 14 positions match TRBD2. J was trimmed by 6 bases and V by 4 bases; bases with no gene match: 3. The CDR3 is made up of 15 amino acids. Germline V gives CDR1 SGHRS, CDR2 YFSETQ. CDR3 amino acids: CASSHGTSGGNEQFF. In DNA, the CDR3 is TGCGCCAGCAGCCACGGGACTAGCGGGGGCAATGAGCAGTTCTTC.

The chain carries TRBV6-1 and TRBJ2-7; 7 positions agree with TRBD1. CDR3 size: 11 residues. Germline loops: CDR1 MNHNS, CDR2 SASEGT. Losses at the gene ends were 6 bases for V and 9 bases for J; bases not matched to a gene: 5. The CDR3 here is CASRRDRRQYF. The CDR3 DNA is TGTGCCAGCAGAAGGGACAGAAGGCAGTACTTC.

The V gene is TRBV9, the J gene TRBJ2-3; no clear D gene. CDR3 length: 15 amino acids. Trimming left V 0 bases short and J 2 bases short, with 10 bases between. CDR1 SGDLS and CDR2 YYNGEE come from the germline V gene. CDR3 DNA sequence: TGTGCCAGCAGCGTAGGGTTTGGCAACACAGATACGCAGTATTTT. It translates to CASSVGFGNTDTQYF.

About this clone itself: The same CDR3 arises from other DNA sequences in this sample as well. The J gene is TRBJ2-7, the V gene TRBV5-4; the match to TRBD1 covers 7 bases. The CDR3 consists of 14 residues. Germline CDR1 is SGHNT and CDR2 is YYREEE (reference sequence). J lost 4 bases, V lost 2 bases, and 6 bases had no gene match. The chain's CDR3 is CASSFRDSPYEQYF. CDR3 DNA sequence: TGTGCCAGCAGCTTCCGGGACAGTCCATACGAGCAGTACTTC.

This clone was counted a single time. V is TRBV27 and J is TRBJ1-1; tentatively, D is TRBD1 (5 bases). Per the germline V gene, CDR1 is MNHEY and CDR2 is SMNVEV (reference sequence). The CDR3 contains 12 residues. V was pared by 0 bases and J by 8 bases, with 7 bases between. This chain's CDR3 is CASSLSGGEAFF. In DNA form, the CDR3 reads TGTGCCAGCAGTTTATCGGGGGGGGAAGCTTTCTTT.

The sample holds one count of this clone. The chain carries TRBV10-1 and TRBJ2-7, with D hard to call. Trimming left V 0 bases short and J 2 bases short, with 8 bases between. The germline CDR1 and CDR2 sequences are WNHNN and SYGVQD (reference sequence). CDR3 length: 14 residues. This CDR3 reads CASSESQLPYEQYF. CDR3 nucleotides: TGCGCCAGCAGTGAGTCGCAGCTCCCCTACGAGCAGTACTTC.

The rearrangement links TRBV29-1 to TRBJ2-3; 9 positions match TRBD1. The V segment lost 5 bases and the J segment 4 bases; nucleotides outside the gene matches: 10. Germline assignment: CDR1 SQVTM and CDR2 ANQGSEA. The CDR3 has 15 residues. The chain's CDR3 is CSVTGQGREADTQYF. The DNA of the CDR3 is TGCAGCGTTACTGGACAGGGGCGTGAGGCAGATACGCAGTATTTT.

The chain carries TRBV10-3 and TRBJ2-5, with a tentative D call TRBD1 (5 bases). Trimming stripped 4 bases from V and 1 base from J, with 10 bases between. The CDR3 consists of 14 residues. Germline values: CDR1 ENHRY, CDR2 SYGVKD. The CDR3 spells CAISGEDTQETQYF. For the CDR3, the DNA is TGTGCCATCAGTGGAGAGGACACCCAAGAGACCCAGTACTTC.